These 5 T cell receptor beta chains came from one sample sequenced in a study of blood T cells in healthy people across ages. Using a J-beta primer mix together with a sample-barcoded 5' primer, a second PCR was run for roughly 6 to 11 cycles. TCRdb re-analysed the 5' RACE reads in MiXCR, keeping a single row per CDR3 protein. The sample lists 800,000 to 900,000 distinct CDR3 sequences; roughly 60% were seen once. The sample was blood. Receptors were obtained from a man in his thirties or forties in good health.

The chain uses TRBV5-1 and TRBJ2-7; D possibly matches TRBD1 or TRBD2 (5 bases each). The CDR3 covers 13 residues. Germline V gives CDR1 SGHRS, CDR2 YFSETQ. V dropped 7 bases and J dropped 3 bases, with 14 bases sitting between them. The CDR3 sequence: CASVGPELYEQYF. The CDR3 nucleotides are TGCGCCAGCGTGGGACCTGAGCTCTACGAGCAGTACTTC.

CDR3 residues: CASSPGGAGGYTF. The DNA for the CDR3 is TGTGCCAGCAGCCCCGGGGGGGCAGGAGGCTACACCTTC. The chain employs TRBV7-6 and TRBJ1-2; perhaps TRBD1 as D (6 bases). Germline CDR1 reads SGHVS; CDR2 reads FNYEAQ. V was trimmed by 5 bases and J by 8 bases, leaving 15 bases between them. The CDR3 sequence is 13 residues long.

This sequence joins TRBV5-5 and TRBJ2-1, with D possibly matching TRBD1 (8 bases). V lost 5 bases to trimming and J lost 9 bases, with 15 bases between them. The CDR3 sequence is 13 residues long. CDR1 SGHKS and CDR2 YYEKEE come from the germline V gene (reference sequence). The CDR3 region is CASSPQGEGEQFF. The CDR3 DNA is TGTGCCAGCAGTCCACAGGGGGAGGGTGAGCAGTTCTTC. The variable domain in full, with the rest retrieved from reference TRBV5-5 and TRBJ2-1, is DAGVTQSPTHLIKTRGQQVTLRCSPISGHKSVSWYQQVLGQGPQFIFQYYEKEERGRGNFPDRFSARQFPNYSSELNVNALLLGDSALYLCASSPQGEGEQFFGPGTRLTVL.

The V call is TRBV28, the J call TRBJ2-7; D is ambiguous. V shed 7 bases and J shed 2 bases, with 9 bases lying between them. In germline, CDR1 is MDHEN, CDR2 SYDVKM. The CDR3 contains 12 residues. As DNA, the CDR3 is TGTGCCAGCATGGTAGAACCCTACGAGCAGTACTTC. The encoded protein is CASMVEPYEQYF.

CDR3 in DNA: TGCAGTGCTAGAGACGGGGAGCGGGGGGGTCTCGAGCAGTACTTC. Protein product: CSARDGERGGLEQYF. This rearrangement joins TRBV20-1 to TRBJ2-5, with TRBD2 identical over 10 bases. The J call is doubtful: the DNA matches TRBJ2-7 better. The germline gives CDR1 DFQATT, CDR2 SNEGSKA (reference sequence). The CDR3 extends over 15 amino acids.